This T cell receptor beta chain was identified in a study of T cell clones after liver transplantation. Study overall: Post-transplant blood was tracked for graft-donor-reactive T cell clones identified in a pre-transplant mixed lymphocyte reaction. As an antigen-independent comparator, third-party-reactive TCRbeta sequences came from pre-transplant mixed lymphocyte reactions.

Sequenced by immunoSEQ multiplex PCR; TCRdb stores in-frame clones only, minus some. The sample shows 65,000 to 90,000 clones, roughly nine tenths of them seen only once. CDR3 length: 12 amino acids. With 4 bases removed from V and 7 bases from J, the gap between germline ends came to 7 bases. The germline CDR1 and CDR2 sequences are SGHDN and FVKESK. The origin of this receptor is a human donor who received a liver transplant. The chain combines TRBV14 with TRBJ1-4, with D uncertain. Specimen: CD4+ T cells from blood, collected before liver transplant. CDR3 in amino acids: CASSPKGEKLFF. The CDR3, as DNA: TGTGCCAGCAGCCCAAAAGGTGAAAAACTGTTTTTT.